What follows are 26 T cell receptor beta chains derived from one specimen sequenced in a study of regulatory T cells in long-lasting Graves disease. To make TCR beta libraries, researchers used iRepertoire HTBI primers and Arm-PCR of CDR3 regions. TCRdb re-analysed the multiplex PCR reads in MiXCR, keeping a single row per CDR3 protein. The table includes some 500,000 distinct CDR3 sequences, about 14% detected once. Time point indicated: newly diagnosed GD, antithyroid drugs for less than 3 months. Generation of the TCR library employed RNA extracted from PBMCs. These sequences were also reported in another study, on T cells in Graves' hyperthyroidism and ophthalmopathy.

Here the sequenced sample was peripheral blood mononuclear cells (PBMCs), taken at new diagnosis, from a patient treated with antithyroid drugs. Receptors originate from a man aged 25 to 40 with Graves disease.

DNA for the CDR3: TGTGCCAGCAGTTCTCCAACCGGGACAGCGGATGGGTGGAAAGTGGATGAGCAGTTCTTC. This encodes CASSSPTGTADGWKVDEQFF. The V gene is TRBV6-9, the J gene TRBJ2-1, with 7 bases identical to TRBD1. CDR1 and CDR2 from the germline V gene are MNHGY and SVAAGI. The CDR3 has 20 residues. Trimming cost V 4 bases and J 8 bases; bases outside gene matches: 26.

Concerning this clonotype itself: This CDR3 is missing its conserved last phenylalanine or tryptophan, likely due to a read error. The V and J genes are TRBV6-4 and TRBJ1-5, with 8 bases lining up with TRBD1. The V gene end was trimmed by 6 bases and the J gene end by 7 bases; junction bases not matched to a gene: 5. Germline CDR1 MRHNA, CDR2 SNTAGT. The CDR3 runs to 13 residues. The CDR3 DNA is TGTGCCAGCAGCGAACAGGGGGGACAGCCCCAGCATCTT. Amino acids: CASSEQGGQPQHL.

This clonotype occurred many times. The chain employs TRBV27 and TRBJ2-7, with D perhaps assigned TRBD1 or TRBD2 (5 bases each). Germline-derived CDR1 and CDR2 are MNHEY and SMNVEV (reference sequence). With 3 bases removed from V and 6 bases from J, the gap between germline ends came to 15 bases. CDR3 length: 14 residues. This CDR3 reads CASSLRGGFGEQYF. CDR3 nucleotides: TGTGCCAGCAGTTTGAGGGGCGGGTTTGGCGAGCAGTACTTC.

Of note for this clonotype: A much larger clone lies one base from this, so it may be a read error. The genes are TRBV6-8 and TRBJ1-4, with D possibly matching TRBD1 (6 bases). The germline gives CDR1 MNHGY, CDR2 SAAAGT. The CDR3 has 15 residues. Here the CDR3 reads CASSYSSGGGERLFF. DNA for the CDR3: TGTGCCAGCAGTTACTCTTCCGGGGGCGGTGAAAGACTGTTTTTT.

This clonotype has at least ten counts. V is TRBV20-1 and J is TRBJ1-6, with D hard to call. The CDR3 has 12 residues. V was cut by 3 bases and J by 12 bases, with 12 bases left in between. Germline CDR1 and CDR2: DFQATT and SNEGSKA (reference sequence). The CDR3 sequence: CSARNVLQPLHF. The CDR3 coding sequence is TGCAGTGCTAGGAATGTTCTTCAACCCCTCCACTTT.

The chain has TRBV20-1 and TRBJ2-1; no firm D call. The CDR3 is 11 residues long. Trimming cost V 2 bases and J 7 bases, with 6 bases left between them. The V gene's germline CDR1 is DFQATT and CDR2 SNEGSKA (reference sequence). As DNA, the CDR3 is TGCAGTGCTAGACTCCGGAATGAGCAGTTCTTC. This sequence encodes CSARLRNEQFF.

Many counts were recorded for this clonotype. The chain is built from TRBV24-1 and TRBJ2-1; 8 bases are a match to TRBD1. The germline CDR1 and CDR2 sequences are KGHDR and SFDVKD. V trimming: 7 bases; J trimming: 6 bases; junction bases outside the gene matches: 1. The CDR3 runs 12 residues. CDR3 protein: CATRTGANEQFF. In DNA, the CDR3 is TGTGCCACCAGGACAGGGGCCAATGAGCAGTTCTTC.

This clonotype was seen ten or more times. The chain joins TRBV2 to TRBJ2-5; D might be TRBD1 (6 bases). Germline lookup yields CDR1 SNHLY and CDR2 FYNNEI. Trimming removed 4 bases at V and 6 bases at J, with 18 bases between. There are 15 residues in the CDR3. Here the CDR3 reads CASSAAGTSRKTQYF. The CDR3 bases are TGTGCCAGCAGTGCCGCCGGGACATCCCGGAAGACCCAGTACTTC. Drawing the rest from reference TRBV2 and TRBJ2-5, the complete variable domain is EPEVTQTPSHQVTQMGQEVILRCVPISNHLYFYWYRQILGQKVEFLVSFYNNEISEKSEIFDDQFSVERPDGSNFTLKIRSTKLEDSAMYFCASSAAGTSRKTQYFGPGTRLLVL.

The sample holds many counts of this clonotype. The V and J genes are TRBV20-1 and TRBJ2-3; TRBD2 is a possible D gene (6 bases). CDR1 and CDR2 (germline): DFQATT, SNEGSKA (reference sequence). This CDR3 has 14 residues. The V end was cut by 4 bases, the J end by 0 bases, with 11 bases between. The CDR3 sequence is CSANPSASTDTQYF. DNA for the CDR3: TGCAGTGCTAATCCTAGCGCCAGCACAGATACGCAGTATTTT.

This chain joins TRBV11-2 and TRBJ2-7, with D hard to call. The length of the CDR3 is 14 residues. Trimming removed 3 bases from V and 4 bases from J, with 13 bases in between. Germline lookup yields CDR1 SGHAT and CDR2 FQNNGV. In nucleotides, the CDR3 is TGTGCCAGCAGCTTGGCAGGTGTCGATTACGAGCAGTACTTC. Its translation: CASSLAGVDYEQYF.

Many counts were recorded for this clonotype. The chain employs TRBV12-3 or TRBV12-4 and TRBJ2-7; D may be TRBD1 (5 bases). Trimming cost V 4 bases and J 4 bases, with 14 bases left between them. The CDR3 sequence is 14 residues long. The CDR3 loop reads CASSSTVGYYEQYF. The CDR3 DNA follows: TGTGCCAGCAGTTCGACAGTGGGGTATTACGAGCAGTACTTC.

The table lists this clonotype with many counts. The chain's CDR3 is CASSLTSGRALWYEQYF. The DNA of the CDR3 is TGTGCCAGCAGCCTGACTAGCGGGAGGGCCCTCTGGTACGAGCAGTACTTC. The chain employs TRBV28 and TRBJ2-7, with 14 bases identical to TRBD2. V lost 6 bases and J lost 4; bases outside the gene matches: 11. This CDR3 region has 17 residues. The germline gives CDR1 MDHEN, CDR2 SYDVKM.

The chain joins TRBV19 to TRBJ2-3; the D gene is possibly TRBD1 (5 bases). Judging by the DNA end, TRBJ2-7 fits better; the J call may be wrong. The CDR3 is 15 amino acids. From germline, CDR1 is LNHDA and CDR2 SQIVND (reference sequence). CDR3 nucleotide sequence: TGTGCCAGTAGCAATCTCCCACAGGAGCTCTACGAGCAGTACTTC. It translates to CASSNLPQELYEQYF.

The V gene is TRBV24-1, the J gene TRBJ2-1, with TRBD2 identical over 11 bases. With 1 base clipped from V and 8 bases from J, the junction kept 6 bases outside the gene matches. This CDR3 has 16 amino acids. The V gene's germline CDR1 is KGHDR and CDR2 SFDVKD. The CDR3 here is CATSDLGLAGGDEQFF. In DNA form, the CDR3 reads TGTGCCACCAGTGATTTAGGGCTAGCGGGAGGCGATGAGCAGTTCTTC.

This clonotype was seen at least ten times. This sequence joins TRBV29-1 and TRBJ1-1; no clear D. CDR1 is SQVTM, CDR2 ANQGSEA, per germline. V shed 3 bases and J shed 7 bases, with 12 bases lying between them. The CDR3 spans 12 residues. CDR3 nucleotides: TGCAGCGTTGAGGCCGGTTTTTATGAAGCTTTCTTT. Translation: CSVEAGFYEAFF. The complete variable domain, with remaining parts taken from reference TRBV29-1 and TRBJ1-1, reads SAVISQKPSRDICQRGTSLTIQCQVDSQVTMMFWYRQQPGQSLTLIATANQGSEATYESGFVIDKFPISRPNLTFSTLTVSNMSPEDSSIYLCSVEAGFYEAFFGQGTRLTVV.

The J gene is TRBJ1-1, the V gene TRBV15, with D possibly matching TRBD1 (5 bases). The V gene's germline CDR1 is LNHNV and CDR2 YYDKDF (reference sequence). Trimming removed 5 bases at V and 0 bases at J, with 10 bases between. There are 14 residues in the CDR3. The CDR3 protein is CATSYRNMNTEAFF. The CDR3 coding sequence is TGTGCCACCAGCTACAGGAACATGAACACTGAAGCTTTCTTT.

To note about this clonotype: With only one base between it and a far larger clone, this is likely a read error. The J gene is TRBJ2-7, the V gene TRBV12-3 or TRBV12-4; D ambiguous. CDR3 length: 14 residues. V was trimmed by 3 bases and J by 7 bases, leaving 16 bases between them. The CDR3 protein is CASSFFVGNNEQYF. The CDR3 DNA is TGTGCCAGCAGTTTCTTCGTAGGGAACAATGAGCAGTACTTC.

The CDR3 spells CASSGDRGGTQYF. In DNA form, the CDR3 reads TGTGCCAGCAGCGGGGACAGGGGGGGGACCCAGTACTTC. The rearrangement joins TRBV9 to TRBJ2-5; TRBD1 matches 11 bases. Per the germline V gene, CDR1 is SGDLS and CDR2 is YYNGEE. V was clipped by 3 bases and J by 7 bases; unmatched bases: 2. CDR3 size: 13 residues.

This clonotype has at least ten counts. The V and J genes are TRBV6-5 and TRBJ2-5; the match to TRBD1 covers 7 bases. The CDR3 runs to 18 residues. Trimming cost V 0 bases and J 5 bases; bases outside gene matches: 15. Germline V gene lookup returns CDR1 MNHEY and CDR2 SVGAGI. CDR3 in DNA: TGTGCCAGCAGTTACTCGGAGACAGGGAAGGGAATGGGTGAGACCCAGTACTTC. This encodes CASSYSETGKGMGETQYF.

This clonotype was seen at least ten times. The genes are TRBV20-1 and TRBJ2-5; TRBD2 aligns across 8 bases. Germline loops: CDR1 DFQATT, CDR2 SNEGSKA (reference sequence). V dropped 0 bases and J dropped 5; count of bases not matched to a gene: 8. This CDR3 region has 15 residues. The CDR3: CSARDSAGGRETQYF. In DNA form, the CDR3 reads TGCAGTGCTAGAGATTCGGCGGGGGGCAGGGAGACCCAGTACTTC.

This clonotype was counted ten times or more. The V call is TRBV20-1, the J call TRBJ1-2, with D maybe TRBD1 (5 bases). The V end lost 1 base, the J end lost 0 bases, and 9 bases lay between the germline ends. The CDR3 contains 14 residues. Germline V lookup: CDR1 DFQATT, CDR2 SNEGSKA (reference sequence). The CDR3 DNA follows: TGCAGTGCTAGAGGGGGCAGTGCTAACTATGGCTACACCTTC. It yields the protein CSARGGSANYGYTF.

This clonotype was observed at least ten times. V gene TRBV13 combines with J gene TRBJ2-5, with a possible D match to TRBD1 (5 bases). Germline V CDR1 and CDR2: PRHDT, FYEKMQ (reference sequence). The CDR3 covers 15 residues. V was trimmed by 7 bases and J by 1 base, leaving 16 bases between them. Here the CDR3 reads CASTKIGDIQETQYF. The CDR3 region has the DNA TGTGCCAGCACCAAAATAGGGGATATCCAAGAGACCCAGTACTTC.

This clonotype was recorded a few times. The V call is TRBV9, the J call TRBJ1-4; D remains unclear. Trimming removed 4 bases at V and 6 bases at J, with 13 bases between. The CDR3 extends over 14 amino acids. The V gene's germline CDR1 is SGDLS and CDR2 YYNGEE. The CDR3 loop is CASSPLDLDEKLFF. The CDR3 nucleotides read TGTGCCAGCAGCCCTCTCGATTTAGATGAAAAACTGTTTTTT. Full variable domain (remainder filled in from reference TRBV9 and TRBJ1-4): DSGVTQTPKHLITATGQRVTLRCSPRSGDLSVYWYQQSLDQGLQFLIQYYNGEERAKGNILERFSAQQFPDLHSELNLSSLELGDSALYFCASSPLDLDEKLFFGSGTQLSVL.

V is TRBV5-1 and J is TRBJ1-5; 7 nucleotides line up with TRBD1. The germline CDR1 and CDR2 sequences are SGHRS and YFSETQ. This CDR3 is built from 15 residues. V gave up 2 bases and J gave up 5 bases; unmatched junction bases: 7. CDR3 residues: CASSFTGANYQPQHF. Written as DNA, the CDR3 is TGCGCCAGCAGCTTCACAGGGGCTAACTATCAGCCCCAGCATTTT.

The rearrangement joins TRBV5-1 to TRBJ2-5, with D possibly being TRBD1 or TRBD2 (5 bases each). This CDR3 contains 15 residues. V lost 2 bases, J lost 3 bases, and 14 bases lay in between. The V gene's germline CDR1 is SGHRS and CDR2 YFSETQ. The CDR3: CASSLTRDGEETQYF. CDR3 in DNA: TGCGCCAGCAGCTTAACCCGGGACGGGGAAGAGACCCAGTACTTC.

This clonotype appeared many times. This chain connects TRBV7-8 to TRBJ2-1; 12 bases map to TRBD1. Germline CDR1 and CDR2: SGHVS and FQNEAQ. The CDR3 runs 13 residues. V gave up 5 bases and J gave up 14 bases; unmatched junction bases: 7. CDR3 in amino acids: CASSIGTGGDKFF. CDR3 nucleotide sequence: TGTGCCAGCAGCATAGGGACAGGGGGCGATAAGTTCTTC.